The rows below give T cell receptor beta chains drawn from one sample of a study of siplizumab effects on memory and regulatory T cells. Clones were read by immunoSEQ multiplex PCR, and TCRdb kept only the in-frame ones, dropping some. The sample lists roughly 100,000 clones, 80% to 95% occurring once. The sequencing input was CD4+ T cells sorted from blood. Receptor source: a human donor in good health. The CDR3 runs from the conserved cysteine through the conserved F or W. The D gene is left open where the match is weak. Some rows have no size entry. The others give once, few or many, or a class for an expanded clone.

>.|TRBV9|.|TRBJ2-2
TGTGCCAGCAGCGTACTCCGGGGGGCCGGCACCGGGGAGCTGTTTTTT
CASSVLRGAGTGELFF
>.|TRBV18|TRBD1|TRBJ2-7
TGTGCCAGCTCACCAACCCAGGGGGTGACCTACGAGCAGTACTTC
CASSPTQGVTYEQYF
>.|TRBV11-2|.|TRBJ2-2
TGTGCCAGCAGCCCCGTTGTGGGAGGCACCGGGGAGCTGTTTTTT
CASSPVVGGTGELFF
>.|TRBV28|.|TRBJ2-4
TGTGCCAGCAGTTTAGCCGGGACGGGCGGGAACATTCAGTACTTC
CASSLAGTGGNIQYF
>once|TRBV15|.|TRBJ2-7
TGTGCCACCAGCCCCGAGGGAGGGGGTCTCGAGCAGTACTTC
CATSPEGGGLEQYF
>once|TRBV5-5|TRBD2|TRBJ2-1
TGTGCCAGCAGCCTGATGTATGGGACTAGCGGGATTAATGAGCAGTTCTTC
CASSLMYGTSGINEQFF
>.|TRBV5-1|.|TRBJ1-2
TGCGCCAGCAGCTTGAGGGACGGAGGCTATGGCTACACCTTC
CASSLRDGGYGYTF
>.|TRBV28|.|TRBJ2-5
TGTGCCAGCAGCTTCGCGGAAGGGAGAGGAGGGACCCAGTACTTC
CASSFAEGRGGTQYF
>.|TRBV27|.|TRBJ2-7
TGTGCCAGCCGGAGAGTTTTTATTGACGAGCAGTACTTC
CASRRVFIDEQYF
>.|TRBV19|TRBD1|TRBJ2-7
TGTGCCAGTAACAAGGGAGGACAGGGATTCTACGAGCAGTACTTC
CASNKGGQGFYEQYF
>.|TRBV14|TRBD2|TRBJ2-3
TGTGCCAGCAGCCAACACGGACTAGCGGGGCTGGGAGATACGCAGTATTTT
CASSQHGLAGLGDTQYF
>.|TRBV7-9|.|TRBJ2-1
TGTGCCAGCAGCTCCCTTCGGAATGAGCAGTTCTTC
CASSSLRNEQFF
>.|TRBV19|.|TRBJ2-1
TGTGCCAGTAGTACTCGGGCCACCGGAGGGTACAATGAGCAGTTCTTC
CASSTRATGGYNEQFF
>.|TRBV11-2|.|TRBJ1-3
TGTGCCAGCAGCTTAGGTGTCTCCGGGGACGGTCGAAACACCATATATTTT
CASSLGVSGDGRNTIYF
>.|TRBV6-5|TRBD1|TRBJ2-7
TGTGCCAGCAGTTACTCGATCGGACAGGGTGTGTACGAGCAGTACTTC
CASSYSIGQGVYEQYF
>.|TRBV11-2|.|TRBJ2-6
TGTGCCAGCAGTCAAACGGCGGGCAGGGGCCCCCCTGGGGCCAACGTCCTGACTTTC
CASSQTAGRGPPGANVLTF
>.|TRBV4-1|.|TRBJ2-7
TGCGCCAGCAGCCAAGAAGAAACCCCTTCCCACGAGCAGTACTTC
CASSQEETPSHEQYF
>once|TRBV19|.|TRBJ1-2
TGTGCCAGTAGTGGACTCTTCTATGGCTACACCTTC
CASSGLFYGYTF
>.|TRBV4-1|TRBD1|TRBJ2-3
TGCGCCAGCAGCCTAGACAGGGGACGGACGCAGTATTTT
CASSLDRGRTQYF
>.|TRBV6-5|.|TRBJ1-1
TGTGCCAGCAGTTCCGCCCTGAACACTGAAGCTTTCTTT
CASSSALNTEAFF
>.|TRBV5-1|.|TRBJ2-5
TGCGCCAGCAGCTTGGGAGGGCCGCAAGAGACCCAGTACTTC
CASSLGGPQETQYF
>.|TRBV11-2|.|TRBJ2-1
TGTGCCAGCAGCTGGGGCGATAGTAGGAATGAGCAGTTCTTC
CASSWGDSRNEQFF
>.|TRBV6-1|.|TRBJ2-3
TGTGCCAGCAGCCCAGTCGACATATTCACAGATACGCAGTATTTT
CASSPVDIFTDTQYF
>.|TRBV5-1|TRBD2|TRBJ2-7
TGCGCCAGCTGTCTAGCGGGAGGGAGCGAGCAGTACTTC
CASCLAGGSEQYF